The present entry profiles one T cell receptor (beta chain) with its context. This record comes from a study of blood T cell repertoires in COVID-19. Study details: Italy, Spain and the United States were the sources of the convalescent and acute COVID-19 samples. T cells, B-cell-depleted T cells, or PBMCs supplied cDNA or gDNA.

Looked up from germline, CDR1 is SGHDN and CDR2 is FVKESK. The germline V and J ends were trimmed by 4 bases and 0 bases, with 15 bases remaining between them. There are 16 residues in the CDR3. Original methodology: Estimation of nucleated cell counts was performed using reference gene primer amplification. Repertoires were generated with immunoSEQ multiplex PCR, while TCRdb's copy carries only in-frame clones and drops some. V and J calls and clone size follow that table, whereas D and trimming were derived from the DNA. The table lists around 150,000 clones, approximately 80% of them singletons. The clonotype originates from a human donor in a cohort sampled during active COVID-19. The sample consisted of peripheral blood. V and J are TRBV14 and TRBJ1-2, with D possibly being TRBD1 (5 bases). The CDR3 here is CASSPRGGTPNYGYTF. CDR3 in DNA: TGTGCCAGCAGCCCCCGCGGGGGGACGCCTAACTATGGCTACACCTTC.